Reported below is one TCR beta chain. Original analysis: Reference gene primer amplification in the assay estimated nucleated cell counts. Using immunoSEQ multiplex PCR, the repertoire was profiled, and TCRdb retains in-frame clones only, with some absent. The V and J calls and clone size are taken from that table; D and trimming were inferred from the DNA. The sample holds 280,000 or so clones, 75% to 90% seen once. This record comes from a study of blood T cell repertoires in COVID-19. Study-wide context: The samples span acute and convalescent COVID-19 from the United States, Italy and Spain. The analysed material was cDNA or gDNA that came from T cells, B-cell-depleted T cells, or PBMCs.

The CDR3 runs 15 residues. The germline V gene has CDR1 ENHRY and CDR2 SYGVKD. Germline trimming cut 7 bases from V and 2 bases from J; bases unmatched to any gene: 7. The sequencing sample was made of peripheral blood. This rearrangement joins TRBV10-3 to TRBJ2-3; 9 nucleotides agree with TRBD2. The TCR originated in a woman in her 30s who had recovered from COVID-19. The CDR3 nucleotides are TGTGCCATCACGGGGGCTAGCGGGGCCACAGATACGCAGTATTTT. This codes for CAITGASGATDTQYF.